This record looks at one TCR beta chain sequence and its context. These data come from a study of cytomegalovirus exposure and HLA in healthy donors. Study details: Counted in an early data release were approximately 80 million unique TCRs from HLA-typed donors.

V shed 3 bases, J shed 5 bases, and the junction held 5 bases outside the gene matches. CDR3 length equals 15 residues. Germline CDR1 is PRHDT and CDR2 is FYEKMQ (reference sequence). With 60 Vbeta and 13 Jbeta primers, the PCR was carried out. Profiled with immunoSEQ multiplex PCR; TCRdb holds only in-frame clones, not every one. The table records 100,000 to 150,000 clones, around three quarters of them present only once. Sequences were obtained from PBMCs. J is TRBJ2-5 and V is TRBV13, with 11 positions matching TRBD1. The origin of this receptor is a male donor in good health and CMV-seropositive. Here the CDR3 reads CASSFGQGAQETQYF. CDR3 nucleotides: TGTGCCAGCAGCTTCGGACAGGGGGCGCAGGAGACCCAGTACTTC.